This T cell receptor beta chain was documented in a study of blood T cell repertoires in COVID-19. Study-wide context: COVID-19 samples collected from the United States, Italy and Spain covered acute and convalescent phases.

In the original workflow: It was from reference gene primer amplification that nucleated cell counts were estimated. Assay: immunoSEQ multiplex PCR; the TCRdb copy retains only in-frame clones and omits some. The V and J calls and clone size are taken from that table; D and trimming were inferred from the DNA. The sample holds some 380,000 clones; around 90% are singletons and the top ten take 6.5%. The CDR3 is made up of 14 amino acids. Trimming cost V 5 bases and J 6 bases; bases outside gene matches: 4. Looked up from germline, CDR1 is MNHEY and CDR2 is SMNVEV (reference sequence). The sequenced sample consisted of peripheral blood. This TCR was sampled from a man aged 18 to 35 with active or convalescent COVID-19. The chain employs TRBV27 and TRBJ1-4, with 9 bases identical to TRBD1. The CDR3 protein is CASSPWDRDEKLFF. The CDR3, as DNA: TGTGCCAGCAGTCCCTGGGACAGGGATGAAAAACTGTTTTTT.